This T cell receptor (beta chain) is drawn from a study of cytomegalovirus exposure and HLA in healthy donors. Regarding the study as a whole: Researchers counted roughly 160 TCR beta chains as cytomegalovirus-associated. Most subjects' HLA-A and HLA-B alleles were reportedly predicted from TCR beta sequences.

CDR3 length: 12 residues. CDR1 and CDR2 from the germline V gene are SGHNT and YYREEE (reference sequence). The ends lost 4 bases at V and 10 bases at J; junction bases unmatched: 2. To note about this clone: Its antigen is not identified.

A multiplex PCR was run with 60 Vbeta primers and 13 Jbeta primers. Repertoires were generated with immunoSEQ multiplex PCR, while TCRdb's copy carries only in-frame clones and drops some. Of over 200,000 clones listed, 60% to 80% are singletons. This chain joins TRBV5-4 and TRBJ2-7, with 13 positions matching TRBD2. The sample consisted of PBMCs. This TCR came from a woman aged 25-40 years in good health and CMV-seronegative. The CDR3 DNA reads TGTGCCAGCAGCGGACTAGCGGGAGATCAGTACTTC. This codes for CASSGLAGDQYF.